This T cell receptor (beta chain) derives from a study of shared clonotypes between healthy human individuals. Each replicate PCR on the sorted subsets used approximately 180 ng DNA (about 30,000 T cell genomes). In the study's own analysis: Because ImmunoSEQ provided only junction sequences with no quality scores, the filtering differed. Profiling relied on immunoSEQ multiplex PCR, and the TCRdb table lists in-frame clones only, not all of them. That table supplies the V and J calls and clone size; D and trimming were determined from the DNA. The sample contains millions of clones, approximately 93% of which appear only once. Splitting the CD4+ cells yielded a CD45RA+ naive subset and a CD45RA-negative memory subset. The CDR3 totals 14 residues. Deletions cut 6 bases from V and 1 base from J, with 10 bases between. The germline CDR1 and CDR2 sequences are MNHEY and SVGAGI.

Sequenced material: naive CD4+ T cells from PBMCs. The subset is: CD45RA+ positively selected. The genes are TRBV6-5 and TRBJ1-5; TRBD1 is a possible D gene (6 bases). This sequence originates from a man between 18 and 35 years old in good health. Some clones in this sample may be carry-over from other donors' samples. The CDR3 loop reads CASSNRESNQPQHF. The DNA for the CDR3 is TGTGCCAGCAGCAACAGGGAGAGCAATCAGCCCCAGCATTTT.